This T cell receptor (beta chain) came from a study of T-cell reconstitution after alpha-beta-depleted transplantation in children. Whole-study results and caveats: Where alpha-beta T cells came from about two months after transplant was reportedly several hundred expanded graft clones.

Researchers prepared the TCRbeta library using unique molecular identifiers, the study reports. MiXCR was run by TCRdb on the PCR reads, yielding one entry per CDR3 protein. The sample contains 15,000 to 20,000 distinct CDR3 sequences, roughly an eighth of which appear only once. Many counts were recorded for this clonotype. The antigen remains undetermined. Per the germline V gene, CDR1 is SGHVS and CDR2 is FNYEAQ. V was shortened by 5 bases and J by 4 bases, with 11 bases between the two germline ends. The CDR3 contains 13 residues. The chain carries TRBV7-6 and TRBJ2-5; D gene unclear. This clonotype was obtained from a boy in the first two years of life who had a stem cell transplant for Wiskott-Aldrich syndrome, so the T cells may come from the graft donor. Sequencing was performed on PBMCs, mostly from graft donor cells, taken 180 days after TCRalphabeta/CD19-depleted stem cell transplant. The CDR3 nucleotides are TGTGCCAGCAGCCCGGCGCTTGGAGAGACCCAGTACTTC. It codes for CASSPALGETQYF.